These T cell receptor beta chains were read from a single sample in a study of OX40 agonist ivuxolimab in advanced cancers. Sequencing used immunoSEQ multiplex PCR; TCRdb keeps in-frame clones, though not all of them. The profile shows about 81,000 clones, around 93% of them singletons. Here the sequenced sample was CD4+ or CD8+ T cells sorted from blood, taken in a trial of the OX40 agonist ivuxolimab. These receptors were obtained from an adult with an advanced solid tumor such as melanoma, head and neck, liver or kidney cancer. Both conserved end residues are part of each CDR3. D genes are given only for firm matches. Clone size is not always given. Where it is, it says once, few, many or a class for expanded clones.

j_gene: TRBJ2-5; v_gene: TRBV7-2; len: 15; abundance: NA; d_gene: NA; CDR3nt: TGTGCCAGCAGCGGGGGACCGAGCCTCAAAGAGACCCAGTACTTC; CDR3aa: CASSGGPSLKETQYF
j_gene: TRBJ2-1; v_gene: TRBV7-9; len: 15; abundance: NA; d_gene: TRBD2; CDR3nt: TGTGCCAGCAGCTTAGGTGCTGGGGGGGTAAATGAGCAGTTCTTC; CDR3aa: CASSLGAGGVNEQFF
j_gene: TRBJ2-7; v_gene: TRBV4-1; len: 13; abundance: NA; d_gene: NA; CDR3nt: TGCGCCAGCAGCCAAACCATCTCCTACGAGCAGTACTTC; CDR3aa: CASSQTISYEQYF
j_gene: TRBJ2-7; v_gene: TRBV11-2; len: 13; abundance: NA; d_gene: NA; CDR3nt: TGTGCCAGCAGCTTAGGCGTCAGCAACGAGCAGTACTTC; CDR3aa: CASSLGVSNEQYF
j_gene: TRBJ1-4; v_gene: TRBV6-5; len: 14; abundance: NA; d_gene: TRBD1; CDR3nt: TGTGCCAGCAGCAACAGGGGGCAGGGTGAAAAACTGTTTTTT; CDR3aa: CASSNRGQGEKLFF
j_gene: TRBJ2-1; v_gene: TRBV6-1; len: 17; abundance: once; d_gene: NA; CDR3nt: TGTGCCAGCAGTGAAAAAGTAGCGTTGAGCTCCTACAATGAGCAGTTCTTC; CDR3aa: CASSEKVALSSYNEQFF
j_gene: TRBJ1-5; v_gene: TRBV2; len: 17; abundance: once; d_gene: NA; CDR3nt: TGTGCCAGTGGGGACAAATACTATTTCGATGGCAATCAGCCCCAGCATTTT; CDR3aa: CASGDKYYFDGNQPQHF
j_gene: TRBJ2-2; v_gene: TRBV6-5; len: 14; abundance: NA; d_gene: NA; CDR3nt: TGTGCCAGCAGACCCGGACTGAACACCGGGGAGCTGTTTTTT; CDR3aa: CASRPGLNTGELFF
j_gene: TRBJ1-2; v_gene: TRBV2; len: 15; abundance: NA; d_gene: NA; CDR3nt: TGTGCCTTAATTTTTCTGTGGGGCGCGCACTATGGCTACACCTTC; CDR3aa: CALIFLWGAHYGYTF
j_gene: TRBJ2-1; v_gene: TRBV4-1; len: 17; abundance: NA; d_gene: TRBD1; CDR3nt: TGCGCCAGCAGCCGCAGCTTCCCGGGACAGGGGAGGAATGAGCAGTTCTTC; CDR3aa: CASSRSFPGQGRNEQFF
j_gene: TRBJ2-7; v_gene: TRBV19; len: 13; abundance: NA; d_gene: TRBD1; CDR3nt: TGTGCCAGTAGTATAGGGGACAGTGACGAGCAGTACTTC; CDR3aa: CASSIGDSDEQYF
j_gene: TRBJ2-1; v_gene: TRBV5-1; len: 14; abundance: NA; d_gene: TRBD2; CDR3nt: TGCGCCAGCAGCTCGGGGGGGCTTTACAATGAGCAGTTCTTC; CDR3aa: CASSSGGLYNEQFF
j_gene: TRBJ1-4; v_gene: TRBV7-9; len: 12; abundance: NA; d_gene: NA; CDR3nt: TGTGCCAGCAGCCGGAAGTCGGTGGAACTGTTTTTT; CDR3aa: CASSRKSVELFF
j_gene: TRBJ2-7; v_gene: TRBV27; len: 12; abundance: NA; d_gene: NA; CDR3nt: TGTGCCAGCAGTCCCGGGCCCTACGAGCAGTACTTC; CDR3aa: CASSPGPYEQYF
j_gene: TRBJ2-3; v_gene: TRBV6-5; len: 15; abundance: NA; d_gene: NA; CDR3nt: TGTGCCAGCAGTTATTTTGCGGGGATCACAGATACGCAGTATTTT; CDR3aa: CASSYFAGITDTQYF
j_gene: TRBJ2-2; v_gene: TRBV9; len: 17; abundance: once; d_gene: NA; CDR3nt: TGTGCCAGCAGCGTAATGGTCCGGACAACGAACACCGGGGAGCTGTTTTTT; CDR3aa: CASSVMVRTTNTGELFF
j_gene: TRBJ1-5; v_gene: TRBV7-2; len: 14; abundance: NA; d_gene: NA; CDR3nt: TGTGCCAGCAGCTTCTGGGCAGGGAGTCAGCCCCAGCATTTT; CDR3aa: CASSFWAGSQPQHF
j_gene: TRBJ1-3; v_gene: TRBV5-6; len: 15; abundance: NA; d_gene: TRBD1; CDR3nt: TGTGCCAGCAGCAGTGGGACAGGGGGCGGTTACACCATATATTTT; CDR3aa: CASSSGTGGGYTIYF
j_gene: TRBJ2-7; v_gene: TRBV4-3; len: 14; abundance: NA; d_gene: TRBD1; CDR3nt: TGCGCCAGCAGCCCGACAGGGTTCTCCTACGAGCAGTACTTC; CDR3aa: CASSPTGFSYEQYF
j_gene: TRBJ2-7; v_gene: TRBV5-1; len: 8; abundance: NA; d_gene: NA; CDR3nt: TGCGCCAGCAGGGAGCAGTACTTC; CDR3aa: CASREQYF
j_gene: TRBJ2-7; v_gene: TRBV5-1; len: 14; abundance: NA; d_gene: NA; CDR3nt: TGCGCCAGCAGCTTACAGGGCCCCTCCTACGAGCAGTACTTC; CDR3aa: CASSLQGPSYEQYF
j_gene: TRBJ1-5; v_gene: TRBV7-8; len: 19; abundance: once; d_gene: TRBD1; CDR3nt: TGTGCCAGCAGCCCTCCTCAGGGGACAGGGGGCGCAGGCAATCAGCCCCAGCATTTT; CDR3aa: CASSPPQGTGGAGNQPQHF
j_gene: TRBJ2-1; v_gene: TRBV4-1; len: 15; abundance: NA; d_gene: NA; CDR3nt: TGCGCCAGCAGCCAAGCACATACACCCGCGAATGAGCAGTTCTTC; CDR3aa: CASSQAHTPANEQFF
j_gene: TRBJ1-1; v_gene: TRBV13; len: 11; abundance: NA; d_gene: NA; CDR3nt: TGTGCCAGCAGCTTAGGACAGCTAGCTTTCTTT; CDR3aa: CASSLGQLAFF
j_gene: TRBJ2-5; v_gene: TRBV7-8; len: 12; abundance: NA; d_gene: NA; CDR3nt: TGTGCCAGCAGCTTAGGACAAGAGACCCAGTACTTC; CDR3aa: CASSLGQETQYF
j_gene: TRBJ1-2; v_gene: TRBV6-5; len: 8; abundance: NA; d_gene: NA; CDR3nt: TGTGCCAGCAGTTTAAGGGACTTC; CDR3aa: CASSLRDF
j_gene: TRBJ2-7; v_gene: TRBV7-8; len: 13; abundance: NA; d_gene: NA; CDR3nt: TGTGCCAGCACGGGTATCGTGAGCTACGAGCAGTACTTC; CDR3aa: CASTGIVSYEQYF
j_gene: TRBJ2-1; v_gene: TRBV19; len: 15; abundance: NA; d_gene: NA; CDR3nt: TGTGCCAGTAGTATGGCAGGGCTCGGCTACAATGAGCAGTTCTTC; CDR3aa: CASSMAGLGYNEQFF
j_gene: TRBJ1-2; v_gene: TRBV27; len: 14; abundance: once; d_gene: NA; CDR3nt: TGTGCCAGCAGTCCCCGGACAGCCTTTTATGGCTACACCTTC; CDR3aa: CASSPRTAFYGYTF
j_gene: TRBJ2-7; v_gene: TRBV4-1; len: 14; abundance: NA; d_gene: NA; CDR3nt: TGCGCCAGCAGCCAAGAAAGCATAGCCTACGAGCAGTACTTC; CDR3aa: CASSQESIAYEQYF
j_gene: TRBJ2-1; v_gene: TRBV6-6; len: 15; abundance: NA; d_gene: NA; CDR3nt: TGTGCCAGCAGACCTACAGCATGGCCCTACAATGAGCAGTTCTTC; CDR3aa: CASRPTAWPYNEQFF
j_gene: TRBJ2-2; v_gene: TRBV10-1; len: 12; abundance: NA; d_gene: NA; CDR3nt: TGCGCCAGCAGATGGGACACCGGGGAGCTGTTTTTT; CDR3aa: CASRWDTGELFF
j_gene: TRBJ2-2; v_gene: TRBV15; len: 20; abundance: NA; d_gene: NA; CDR3nt: TGTGCCACCAGCAGAGTACGGACCTCGACGGTTGGGGGTAACACCGGGGAGCTGTTTTTT; CDR3aa: CATSRVRTSTVGGNTGELFF
j_gene: TRBJ2-7; v_gene: TRBV10-3; len: 11; abundance: NA; d_gene: NA; CDR3nt: TGTGCCATAGGGGGAGGTAGCGAGCAGTACTTC; CDR3aa: CAIGGGSEQYF
j_gene: TRBJ2-3; v_gene: TRBV12-5; len: 16; abundance: NA; d_gene: TRBD1; CDR3nt: TGTGCTAGTGGTTTGGCAAGGGGGCTGGACACAGATACGCAGTATTTT; CDR3aa: CASGLARGLDTDTQYF
j_gene: TRBJ1-1; v_gene: TRBV28; len: 14; abundance: NA; d_gene: NA; CDR3nt: TGTGCCAGCAGTTTATTGGCCGTGAACACTGAAGCTTTCTTT; CDR3aa: CASSLLAVNTEAFF
j_gene: TRBJ2-7; v_gene: TRBV5-4; len: 14; abundance: NA; d_gene: NA; CDR3nt: TGTGCCAGCAGCGCCCCGTCCCGATCCTACGAGCAGTACTTC; CDR3aa: CASSAPSRSYEQYF
j_gene: TRBJ1-1; v_gene: TRBV21-1; len: 15; abundance: NA; d_gene: NA; CDR3nt: TGTGCCAGCAGCAAACGGGGACAGGGGTCCCCTGAAGCTTTCTTT; CDR3aa: CASSKRGQGSPEAFF
j_gene: TRBJ2-5; v_gene: TRBV25-1; len: 16; abundance: NA; d_gene: TRBD2; CDR3nt: TGTGCCAGCAGTCCGGGACTAGCGGTTTACCAAGAGACCCAGTACTTC; CDR3aa: CASSPGLAVYQETQYF
j_gene: TRBJ2-7; v_gene: TRBV5-1; len: 14; abundance: NA; d_gene: TRBD1; CDR3nt: TGCGCCAGCAGCCCGGGACAGGGAGCCTACGAGCAGTACTTC; CDR3aa: CASSPGQGAYEQYF
j_gene: TRBJ2-6; v_gene: TRBV25-1; len: 13; abundance: NA; d_gene: NA; CDR3nt: TGTGCCAGCAAAATATCTGGGGCCAACGTCCTGACTTTC; CDR3aa: CASKISGANVLTF
j_gene: TRBJ2-7; v_gene: TRBV19; len: 14; abundance: NA; d_gene: TRBD1; CDR3nt: TGTGCCAGTACCCTTGGTGGGACAGGGGGCGAGCAGTACTTC; CDR3aa: CASTLGGTGGEQYF
j_gene: TRBJ2-2; v_gene: TRBV7-9; len: 13; abundance: NA; d_gene: NA; CDR3nt: TGTGCCAGCAGCTTAGTTAGCACCGGGGAGCTGTTTTTT; CDR3aa: CASSLVSTGELFF
j_gene: TRBJ2-7; v_gene: TRBV6-6; len: 16; abundance: NA; d_gene: TRBD1; CDR3nt: TGTGCCAGCAGTTACTCGAGACAGGGGGATGTTTACGAGCAGTACTTC; CDR3aa: CASSYSRQGDVYEQYF
j_gene: TRBJ1-2; v_gene: TRBV15; len: 16; abundance: NA; d_gene: NA; CDR3nt: TGTGCCACCAGCAGAGCCGCTTTAACAGGGAACTATGGCTACACCTTC; CDR3aa: CATSRAALTGNYGYTF
j_gene: TRBJ2-3; v_gene: TRBV9; len: 16; abundance: NA; d_gene: TRBD2; CDR3nt: TGTGCCAGCAGCGTTGACGGACTAGCGGGCCGGGATACGCAGTATTTT; CDR3aa: CASSVDGLAGRDTQYF
j_gene: TRBJ1-6; v_gene: TRBV15; len: 21; abundance: NA; d_gene: NA; CDR3nt: TGTGCCACCAGCAGAGATCCCACAGGTTCTATCGTGGCTTACTATAATTCACCCCTCCACTTT; CDR3aa: CATSRDPTGSIVAYYNSPLHF
j_gene: TRBJ1-1; v_gene: TRBV9; len: 15; abundance: NA; d_gene: TRBD1; CDR3nt: TGTGCCAGCAGCGCCGCGAACAGGGGAGGCACTGAAGCTTTCTTT; CDR3aa: CASSAANRGGTEAFF
j_gene: TRBJ2-1; v_gene: TRBV25-1; len: 11; abundance: NA; d_gene: NA; CDR3nt: TGTGCCAGCAGTGATGGGGGCCCTCGGTTCTTC; CDR3aa: CASSDGGPRFF
j_gene: TRBJ2-2; v_gene: TRBV9; len: 13; abundance: NA; d_gene: NA; CDR3nt: TGTGCCAGCAGCGTAGGGGATACCGGGGAGCTGTTTTTT; CDR3aa: CASSVGDTGELFF
j_gene: TRBJ2-7; v_gene: TRBV28; len: 15; abundance: NA; d_gene: TRBD1; CDR3nt: TGTGCCAGCAGTTTACCCCCGACAGGGATCTACGAGCAGTACTTC; CDR3aa: CASSLPPTGIYEQYF
j_gene: TRBJ1-1; v_gene: TRBV5-1; len: 13; abundance: NA; d_gene: NA; CDR3nt: TGCGCCAGCAGAACGGGCCCGAACACTGAAGCTTTCTTT; CDR3aa: CASRTGPNTEAFF
j_gene: TRBJ2-7; v_gene: TRBV11-2; len: 14; abundance: NA; d_gene: NA; CDR3nt: TGTGCCAGCAGCCCTGGTGGGAGGGGGTACGAGCAGTACTTC; CDR3aa: CASSPGGRGYEQYF
j_gene: TRBJ2-7; v_gene: TRBV28; len: 17; abundance: NA; d_gene: TRBD2; CDR3nt: TGTGCCAGCAGTCTCACCCTAGGGGAGGGCCCCAACTACGAGCAGTACTTC; CDR3aa: CASSLTLGEGPNYEQYF
j_gene: TRBJ2-7; v_gene: TRBV10-3; len: 16; abundance: once; d_gene: NA; CDR3nt: TGTGCCATCAGTGAGTCGAGTCTGCGTCTTTATAACGAGCAGTACTTC; CDR3aa: CAISESSLRLYNEQYF
j_gene: TRBJ2-1; v_gene: TRBV7-6; len: 15; abundance: NA; d_gene: TRBD2; CDR3nt: TGTGCCAGCAGCCCCCGACTAGCGGCTTACAATGAGCAGTTCTTC; CDR3aa: CASSPRLAAYNEQFF
j_gene: TRBJ2-1; v_gene: TRBV5-1; len: 12; abundance: NA; d_gene: NA; CDR3nt: TGCGCCAGCAGCTGGGGCCCAGATGAGCAGTTCTTC; CDR3aa: CASSWGPDEQFF
j_gene: TRBJ1-5; v_gene: TRBV30; len: 14; abundance: NA; d_gene: TRBD1; CDR3nt: TGTGCCTGGGACCGGGACAGGGGGCGTCAGCCCCAGCATTTT; CDR3aa: CAWDRDRGRQPQHF
j_gene: TRBJ2-7; v_gene: TRBV4-3; len: 14; abundance: NA; d_gene: NA; CDR3nt: TGCGCCAGCAGCCAAGATAGGGGGGCCTACGAGCAGTACTTC; CDR3aa: CASSQDRGAYEQYF